This T cell receptor (beta chain) was found in a study of T cell repertoires in cytomegalovirus infection. Study details: Public signatures in TCR beta pointed to CMV infection and matching HLA type.

TCRdb reprocessed the reads with MiXCR, giving one entry per CDR3 protein. Of around 270,000 distinct CDR3 sequences in the sample, roughly 10% are singletons; the top ten hold about 16%. V lost 2 bases and J 7 bases, leaving 11 bases between the germline ends. Germline CDR1 and CDR2: SGHTA and FQGNSA. CDR3 length equals 14 residues. General study points: Cumulative public TCR beta family frequency identified carriers of CMV plus the relevant HLA. HLA-C-restricted CMV clonotypes gave the most frequent clonotype in two of eight donors.

This clonotype was seen at least ten times. Its antigen remains unknown. J is TRBJ2-2 and V is TRBV7-2; TRBD1 might be the D (7 bases). This receptor was identified in a human donor in good health (CMV status not recorded). Some clones in this sample may be carry-over from other donors' samples. Sample: PBMCs. CDR3 in amino acids: CASSLQGEVGELFF. CDR3 bases: TGTGCCAGCAGCTTACAGGGGGAGGTCGGGGAGCTGTTTTTT.